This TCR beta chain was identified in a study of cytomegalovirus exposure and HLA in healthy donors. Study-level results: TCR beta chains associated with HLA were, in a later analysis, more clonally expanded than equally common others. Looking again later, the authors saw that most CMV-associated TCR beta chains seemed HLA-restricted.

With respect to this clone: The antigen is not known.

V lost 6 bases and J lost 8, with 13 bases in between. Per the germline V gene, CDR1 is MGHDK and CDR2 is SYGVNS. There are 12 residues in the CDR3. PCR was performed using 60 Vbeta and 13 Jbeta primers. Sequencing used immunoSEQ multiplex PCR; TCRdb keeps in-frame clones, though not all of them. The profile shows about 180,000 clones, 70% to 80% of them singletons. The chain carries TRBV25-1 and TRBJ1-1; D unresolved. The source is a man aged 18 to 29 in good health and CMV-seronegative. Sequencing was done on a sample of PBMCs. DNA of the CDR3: TGTGCCAGCAGATCGGGGTTCCGCGAAGCTTTCTTT. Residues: CASRSGFREAFF.